This TCR beta chain was captured in a study of kidney transplant recipient with SARS-CoV-2 infection. This CDR3 contains 14 residues. Germline V gives CDR1 DFQATT, CDR2 SNEGSKA (reference sequence). MiXCR, applied by TCRdb to the reads, yields one record per CDR3 protein. This repertoire shows 200,000 to 300,000 distinct CDR3 sequences, less than 35% found once; its top ten account for around 6.8%. On this clonotype itself: At one boundary the junction diverges from the germline segment, which might be a read error.

The chain links TRBV20-1 to TRBJ2-2; 7 bases are shared with TRBD2. Material: a blood sample, obtained at baseline and around day 120 from a kidney transplant recipient. The sequence was collected from a male patient aged 30 to 40 who had COVID-19 and was a kidney transplant recipient. Some of the T cells may derive from the graft donor. In DNA form, the CDR3 reads TGCGGTGCCACAGCGGGGATTGTCGCCGGGGAGCTGTTTTTT. This translates into CGATAGIVAGELFF.